The rows below give T cell receptor beta chains drawn from one sample of a study of blood T cell repertoires in COVID-19. The data were produced by immunoSEQ multiplex PCR, yet TCRdb's version contains in-frame clones alone and is incomplete. Here the sample spans fewer than 200,000 clones, roughly 85% being singletons. Specimen: peripheral blood. The receptors derive from an older woman with acute or convalescent COVID-19. The conserved cysteine and the conserved F or W are not part of the CDR3 here. Only some rows state a clone size, as once, few, many or a class for expanded clones.

abundance,v_gene,CDR3aa
-,TRBV19,ASDRTGMNTEAF
-,TRBV9,ASSENGQGTTDTQY
-,TRBV6-2/TRBV6-3,ASSSVNTGELF
-,TRBV19,ASSPLSGTEAF
-,TRBV11-3,ASSLSGGQGEQY
-,TRBV5-5,ASSQDQSTMYQPQH
-,TRBV21-1,ASSKGQIYGYT
-,TRBV29-1,SFSAIGNTIY
-,TRBV6-1,ASSEALGDTQY
-,TRBV14,ASSQFGGSYTDTQY
-,TRBV19,ASSMAGQMNSPLH
few,TRBV4-1,ASSPEPGTDYEQY
-,TRBV3-1/TRBV3-2,ASSFHLTSGKD
-,TRBV28,ASSRGTENIQY
-,TRBV7-8,ASSKQGAMGEGYT
-,TRBV6-6,ASSSASGRAYEQF
-,TRBV5-1,ASSLAGADTQY
-,TRBV10-3,AISEEGGLAGSGANVLT
-,TRBV10-3,AISDFGQGLDTVY
-,TRBV5-4,ASSSPHAGEGGYT
once,TRBV6-6,ATTWGQTNQPQH
-,TRBV3-1/TRBV3-2,ASSPGPAGGGSKEQF
-,TRBV11-2,ASSLDPLTVTEAF
-,TRBV7-9,ASSQKGGGKVYTEAF
-,TRBV6-5,ASRGGNQPQH
-,TRBV2,ASSDFLAGGRYNEQF
-,TRBV30,AWRSYFEDGYT
-,TRBV2,ASSPGLNYGYT
-,TRBV5-1,ASSLAREGEAF
-,TRBV2,ASSALFNQPQH
-,TRBV18,ASSSRTSGYNEQF
-,TRBV24-1,ATSDPLLDTQY
once,TRBV3-1/TRBV3-2,ASSQGRVRAEAF
-,TRBV3-1/TRBV3-2,ASSPSITRETQY
-,TRBV18,ASSPNRDEKLF
-,TRBV5-1,ASSPGLAGINEQF
once,TRBV19,ASSPAAPDTQY
-,TRBV11-2,ASSLTGDDGYT
-,TRBV28,ASSFPLTQGWYGYT
-,TRBV7-6,ASSLGLSGGTDTQY
-,TRBV3-1/TRBV3-2,ASSRPGGDSYEQY
-,TRBV28,ASSPSGTRPYEQY
-,TRBV11-3,ASSSNLRGDTQY
-,TRBV5-1,ASSLGGQLNTEAF
-,TRBV6-5,ASTQGAPTYEQY
-,TRBV10-1,ASSEWSGTEAF
-,TRBV7-8,ASSLPAGTILTGELF
-,TRBV6-1,ASSDPGELF
-,TRBV30,AWRARGQRGGYT